What follows are 29 T cell receptor beta chains derived from one specimen sequenced in a study of shared clonotypes between healthy human individuals. This table comes from immunoSEQ multiplex PCR, and its TCRdb copy is limited to in-frame clones, with some not included. The table records hundreds of thousands of clones, less than 80% of them present only once. Sample: memory CD4+ T cells sorted from blood. Specified subset: CD45RA-negative fraction. These receptors were obtained from a woman aged 25 to 45 in good health.

A single count supports this clone. The rearrangement joins TRBV28 to TRBJ1-2, with a weak D call TRBD1 (5 bases). Germline loops: CDR1 MDHEN, CDR2 SYDVKM. Deletions cut 4 bases from V and 7 bases from J, with 16 bases between. This CDR3 is built from 14 residues. CDR3 DNA sequence: TGTGCCAGCAGTTGGGGGACCCCCTCTTCTGGCTACACCTTC. Translating gives CASSWGTPSSGYTF.

Regarding this clone: Other nucleotide sequences in the sample specify the same CDR3. This chain links TRBV5-1 with TRBJ2-1; possibly TRBD1 or TRBD2 for D (6 bases each). The germline V gene has CDR1 SGHRS and CDR2 YFSETQ. The CDR3 is 15 amino acids. The V and J ends lost 4 bases and 1 base respectively, with 12 bases between them. The CDR3 sequence: CASSLDSGSYNEQFF. The CDR3 DNA sequence: TGCGCCAGCAGCCTGGACAGCGGGTCCTACAATGAGCAGTTCTTC.

This rearrangement joins TRBV4-1 to TRBJ1-1; D is undetermined. The CDR3 contains 12 residues. Germline V gene lookup returns CDR1 MGHRA and CDR2 YSYEKL. V lost 1 base to trimming and J lost 4 bases, with 4 bases between them. The CDR3 region is CASSQGATEAFF. The CDR3 region has the DNA TGCGCCAGCAGCCAAGGGGCCACTGAAGCTTTCTTT.

The gene calls are TRBV5-1 and TRBJ2-5, with TRBD1 matching 7 bases. V shed 7 bases, J shed 5 bases, and the junction held 17 bases outside the gene matches. Germline lookup yields CDR1 SGHRS and CDR2 YFSETQ. The CDR3 has 16 amino acids. The CDR3 DNA follows: TGCGCCAGCGGCCGCGACCCAGAGGGGGCGAAGGAGACCCAGTACTTC. It specifies CASGRDPEGAKETQYF.

Only a few counts were recorded for this clone. Within the sample, other DNA sequences also encode this same CDR3. This chain joins TRBV19 and TRBJ2-2; TRBD2 matches at 10 bases. Germline V gene data show CDR1 as LNHDA and CDR2 as SQIVND (reference sequence). The CDR3 sequence is 13 residues long. In DNA form, the CDR3 reads TGTGCGAGCGGGAGGGCCAACACCGGGGAGCTGTTTTTT. Its translation: CASGRANTGELFF.

The chain links TRBV6-6 to TRBJ1-4; 8 bases align to TRBD1. The V and J ends lost 5 bases and 5 bases, in that order; junction bases with no gene match: 7. The CDR3 spans 15 residues. Per the germline V gene, CDR1 is MNHNY and CDR2 is SVGAGI (reference sequence). For the CDR3, the DNA is TGTGCCAGCAGTCCCCCGGGACAGGAAAATGAAAAACTGTTTTTT. This codes for CASSPPGQENEKLFF.

The chain combines TRBV11-1 with TRBJ1-1, with 8 bases aligning to TRBD1. The ends lost 5 bases at V and 1 base at J; junction bases unmatched: 15. Germline V gene lookup returns CDR1 SGHAT and CDR2 FQDESV (reference sequence). The CDR3 length is 18 residues. The CDR3 DNA reads as TGTGCCAGCAGCCGGAGACAGGGGATACATTCCCAGAACACTGAAGCTTTCTTT. It encodes CASSRRQGIHSQNTEAFF.

This clone was detected once. The chain carries TRBV6-1 and TRBJ1-4; D not certain. Deletions cut 3 bases from V and 0 bases from J, with 11 bases between. CDR1 and CDR2 (germline): MNHNS, SASEGT. The CDR3 covers 16 residues. The CDR3 here is CASSDLPAATNEKLFF. The CDR3 nucleotides read TGTGCCAGCAGTGATTTGCCAGCTGCAACTAATGAAAAACTGTTTTTT.

The genes are TRBV15 and TRBJ2-7; D may be TRBD1 (6 bases). This CDR3 has 15 residues. V dropped 0 bases and J dropped 5 bases, with 14 bases sitting between them. From germline, CDR1 is LNHNV and CDR2 YYDKDF (reference sequence). In DNA, the CDR3 is TGTGCCACCAGCAGAGAATACGGGAACAGGGACGAGCAGTACTTC. Translated, it gives CATSREYGNRDEQYF.

As regards this clone: Other DNA sequences from this sample encode an identical CDR3 as well. The rearrangement uses TRBV5-1 and TRBJ1-1; TRBD1 matches 7 bases. Germline loops: CDR1 SGHRS, CDR2 YFSETQ. This CDR3 region has 15 residues. The V segment lost 0 bases and the J segment 2 bases; nucleotides outside the gene matches: 4. The CDR3 nucleotides read TGCGCCAGCAGCTTGGGAGACAGGGACAACACTGAAGCTTTCTTT. This translates into CASSLGDRDNTEAFF.

In its sample, this clone was seen once. The genes are TRBV28 and TRBJ1-2; D might be TRBD1 (6 bases). V shed 5 bases and J shed 2 bases, with 21 bases lying between them. The CDR3 has 17 residues. Germline V gene sequence: CDR1 MDHEN, CDR2 SYDVKM. CDR3 region: CASSHQPIRGSNYGYTF. The CDR3 DNA is TGTGCCAGCAGTCACCAGCCAATAAGGGGGTCGAACTATGGCTACACCTTC.

The chain combines TRBV30 with TRBJ1-2, with TRBD1 matching 7 bases. V trimming: 1 base; J trimming: 2 bases; junction bases outside the gene matches: 1. Per the germline V gene, CDR1 is GTSNPN and CDR2 is SVGIG (reference sequence). This CDR3 has 13 residues. The CDR3 protein is CAWSAQGNYGYTF. The CDR3 DNA is TGTGCCTGGAGTGCACAGGGGAACTATGGCTACACCTTC.

The chain joins TRBV7-2 to TRBJ2-7; D may be TRBD2 (5 bases). The CDR3 is made up of 16 amino acids. Germline assignment: CDR1 SGHTA and CDR2 FQGNSA. Deletions cut 4 bases from V and 4 bases from J, with 20 bases between. This CDR3 is CASSSSAMAGGYEQYF. The CDR3 coding sequence is TGTGCCAGCAGCTCCTCAGCGATGGCGGGCGGGTACGAGCAGTACTTC.

This clone was observed a handful of times. The V call is TRBV7-7, the J call TRBJ2-5; a possible D gene is TRBD2 (5 bases). CDR1 SSHAT and CDR2 FNYEAQ come from the germline V gene (reference sequence). V lost 5 bases to trimming and J lost 5 bases, with 21 bases between them. The CDR3 covers 16 residues. CDR3 region: CASSANPSGGGETQYF. The CDR3 DNA follows: TGTGCCAGCAGCGCGAACCCGAGCGGTGGTGGTGAGACCCAGTACTTC.

This sequence joins TRBV18 and TRBJ1-2, with D possibly matching TRBD1 (5 bases). There are 15 residues in the CDR3. Germline values: CDR1 KGHSH, CDR2 LQKENI. Trimming left V 6 bases short and J 2 bases short, with 16 bases between. The CDR3 nucleotides read TGTGCCAGCTCGCCATCCGAGGGACTAAACTATGGCTACACCTTC. Translation gives CASSPSEGLNYGYTF. The variable domain in full, completed from reference TRBV18 and TRBJ1-2, reads NAGVMQNPRHLVRRRGQEARLRCSPMKGHSHVYWYRQLPEEGLKFMVYLQKENIIDESGMPKERFSAEFPKEGPSILRIQQVVRGDSAAYFCASSPSEGLNYGYTFGSGTRLTVV.

V is TRBV5-1 and J is TRBJ1-1; maybe TRBD1 (5 bases). The V gene's germline CDR1 is SGHRS and CDR2 YFSETQ. Trimming shortened V by 0 bases and J by 8 bases, and 11 bases separated the two germline ends. This CDR3 has 13 residues. Written as DNA, the CDR3 is TGCGCCAGCAGCTTGGCAGGGTTGAGCGAAGCTTTCTTT. Amino acids: CASSLAGLSEAFF.

The chain is built from TRBV25-1 and TRBJ1-5, with a weak D call TRBD1 (5 bases). The V gene's germline CDR1 is MGHDK and CDR2 SYGVNS. The CDR3 loop spans 12 amino acids. With 3 bases removed from V and 5 bases from J, the gap between germline ends came to 5 bases. CDR3 residues: CASSEGHQPQHF. CDR3 DNA sequence: TGTGCCAGCAGTGAGGGGCATCAGCCCCAGCATTTT.

The chain is built from TRBV5-8 and TRBJ1-5; 9 positions match TRBD1. The CDR3 is 16 residues long. Germline loops: CDR1 SGHTS, CDR2 YDEGEE. The V segment lost 4 bases and the J segment 3 bases; nucleotides outside the gene matches: 8. The DNA of the CDR3 is TGTGCCAGCAGCGCTCCGGGACAGGGAAACAATCAGCCCCAGCATTTT. This codes for CASSAPGQGNNQPQHF.

This chain connects TRBV18 to TRBJ1-5, with D tentatively TRBD1 (6 bases). V dropped 4 bases and J dropped 4 bases, with 14 bases sitting between them. The length of the CDR3 is 15 residues. Germline CDR1 is KGHSH and CDR2 is LQKENI. The CDR3 protein is CASSLSRGGNQPQHF. The CDR3 coding sequence is TGTGCCAGCTCACTCAGCAGGGGAGGGAATCAGCCCCAGCATTTT.

The genes are TRBV6-4 and TRBJ2-3, with D possibly being TRBD2 (5 bases). This CDR3 is built from 15 residues. V lost 0 bases to trimming and J lost 2 bases, with 9 bases between them. Germline CDR1 reads MRHNA; CDR2 reads SNTAGT. The CDR3 protein is CASSDSGGVTDTQYF. The CDR3 coding sequence is TGTGCCAGCAGTGACTCAGGAGGTGTCACAGATACGCAGTATTTT.

The chain joins TRBV12-1 to TRBJ2-1; TRBD1 reflects the table's D call only, with no check against the DNA. TRBV12-1 is marked as a pseudogene. The CDR3 runs 14 residues. The chain's CDR3 is CANSTDFSYNEQFF. CDR3 DNA: TGTGCCAATTCGACAGATTTCTCCTACAATGAGCAGTTCTTC.

This clone was observed many times. The chain is built from TRBV4-1 and TRBJ2-7; D remains unclear. CDR1 is MGHRA, CDR2 YSYEKL, per germline. The CDR3 covers 16 residues. The V end was cut by 5 bases, the J end by 0 bases, with 17 bases between. CDR3 sequence reads: CASSDHIRKISYEQYF. The DNA for the CDR3 is TGCGCCAGCAGCGATCACATAAGGAAGATCTCCTACGAGCAGTACTTC.

The rearrangement uses TRBV5-4 and TRBJ1-1, with 9 bases identical to TRBD1. Germline V gene lookup returns CDR1 SGHNT and CDR2 YYREEE (reference sequence). J was trimmed by 0 bases and V by 6 bases; bases with no gene match: 9. CDR3 length equals 16 residues. The CDR3 here is CASTSGQGLVNTEAFF. The CDR3 DNA reads TGTGCCAGCACCTCTGGACAGGGGCTGGTGAACACTGAAGCTTTCTTT.

Only a few counts were recorded for this clone. The V call is TRBV11-2, the J call TRBJ2-1; D perhaps matches TRBD2 (6 bases). This CDR3 is 16 amino acids long. Trimming removed 8 bases from V and 0 bases from J, with 17 bases in between. Looked up from germline, CDR1 is SGHAT and CDR2 is FQNNGV. The CDR3 bases are TGTGCCAGCGTCACAGCGGGCCCGAGCTCCTACAATGAGCAGTTCTTC. Protein sequence: CASVTAGPSSYNEQFF.

This clone was observed a handful of times. The V gene is TRBV7-6, the J gene TRBJ1-3; D gene ambiguous. V was shortened by 4 bases and J by 8 bases, with 12 bases between the two germline ends. The CDR3 runs to 13 residues. CDR1 and CDR2 from the germline V gene are SGHVS and FNYEAQ. CDR3 in amino acids: CASSSIAGDTIYF. As DNA, the CDR3 is TGTGCCAGCAGCTCAATAGCCGGGGACACCATATATTTT.

The chain links TRBV29-1 to TRBJ2-5; 13 nucleotides line up with TRBD2. The J call may be mistaken, given a closer DNA end match to TRBJ2-7. Germline values: CDR1 SQVTM, CDR2 ANQGSEA. CDR3 length: 13 residues. The CDR3 nucleotides read TGCAGCGCCCGGACTAGCGGGAGCTACGAGCAGTACTTC. Translating it yields CSARTSGSYEQYF.

The genes are TRBV5-1 and TRBJ2-3; TRBD2 matches 7 bases. V shed 1 base and J 4 bases; nucleotides not matched to a gene: 3. The CDR3 totals 14 residues. The germline V gene has CDR1 SGHRS and CDR2 YFSETQ. The CDR3 DNA reads as TGCGCCAGCAGCTTGCTAGCGGAGCCAGATACGCAGTATTTT. Amino acid sequence: CASSLLAEPDTQYF.

The table lists this clone with a count of one. The chain employs TRBV6-5 and TRBJ1-4; D is unresolved. This CDR3 has 15 amino acids. Germline CDR1 MNHEY, CDR2 SVGAGI. Deletions cut 0 bases from V and 7 bases from J, with 12 bases between. CDR3 in DNA: TGTGCCAGCAGTTACTCCCCGGATGGGCGTGAAAAACTGTTTTTT. Its protein product is CASSYSPDGREKLFF.

This clone was observed a few times. The chain carries TRBV5-1 and TRBJ1-4; 8 nucleotides line up with TRBD1. Germline V CDR1 and CDR2: SGHRS, YFSETQ. CDR3 size: 16 residues. V shed 3 bases and J 1 base; nucleotides not matched to a gene: 5. The CDR3 region has the DNA TGCGCCAGCAGCTGGCAGGGGGCTAGAACTAATGAAAAACTGTTTTTT. Translating gives CASSWQGARTNEKLFF.